This entry lists 8 T cell receptor beta chains sequenced from one sample in a study of cytomegalovirus exposure and HLA in healthy donors (dated by TCRdb to the late 2010s). The library was obtained by the immunoSEQ multiplex PCR assay. For the multiplex PCR, a mixture combining 60 forward primers for TCR Vbeta segments and 13 reverse primers for TCR Jbeta segments was used. This is the immuneACCESS table as TCRdb keeps it, with only in-frame sequences that have V and J called. A part of the clones is gone; compared with another copy, unresolved V genes explain less than half, and the rest is unexplained. In this sample the table shows 100,000 to 150,000 clones, roughly 80% of which occur a single time. The ten most abundant clones make up approximately 1.6% of the sample. The sequenced sample consisted of PBMCs. Source of these receptors: a female donor in good health and CMV-seronegative.

The CDR3 sequence: CASSIGWGGRENIQYF. CDR3 nucleotide sequence: TGTGCCAGTAGTATAGGATGGGGGGGGAGGGAAAACATTCAGTACTTC. V usage is TRBV19 and J usage is TRBJ2-4, with 7 nucleotides matching TRBD2. Germline CDR1 and CDR2: LNHDA and SQIVND (reference sequence). The V segment lost 1 base and the J segment 5 bases; nucleotides outside the gene matches: 8. CDR3 length: 16 amino acids.

The chain couples TRBV5-1 to TRBJ1-2; 9 bases line up with TRBD1. CDR3 length equals 14 residues. Trimming cost V 4 bases and J 7 bases; bases outside gene matches: 8. Germline V gene data show CDR1 as SGHRS and CDR2 as YFSETQ. The CDR3 region is CASSRDRGDRGYTF. In DNA, the CDR3 is TGCGCCAGCAGCCGAGACAGGGGGGACCGTGGCTACACCTTC.

This chain joins TRBV27 and TRBJ1-4; 7 nucleotides line up with TRBD1. V was pared by 5 bases and J by 8 bases, with 8 bases of the junction left unmatched. The CDR3 runs to 14 residues. Germline V gene lookup returns CDR1 MNHEY and CDR2 SMNVEV (reference sequence). The CDR3, as DNA: TGTGCCAGCAGTCTTACAGGGGTATTGGAAAAACTGTTTTTT. Amino acid sequence: CASSLTGVLEKLFF. The whole variable domain, remainder taken from reference TRBV27 and TRBJ1-4, is EAQVTQNPRYLITVTGKKLTVTCSQNMNHEYMSWYRQDPGLGLRQIYYSMNVEVTDKGDVPEGYKVSRKEKRNFPLILESPSPNQTSLYFCASSLTGVLEKLFFGSGTQLSVL.

This clone was observed a handful of times. The chain employs TRBV30 and TRBJ2-7; 10 bases map to TRBD2. V lost 1 base and J lost 5; bases outside the gene matches: 8. The CDR3 totals 15 residues. Germline lookup yields CDR1 GTSNPN and CDR2 SVGIG (reference sequence). The CDR3, as DNA: TGTGCCTGGAGTGACCCAGCGGGAGGGCCCCACGAGCAGTACTTC. Translating gives CAWSDPAGGPHEQYF.

In this sample, this clone turned up a few times. V usage is TRBV5-4 and J usage is TRBJ2-3, with TRBD2 matching over 7 bases. Germline CDR1 and CDR2: SGHNT and YYREEE (reference sequence). The CDR3 sequence is 18 residues long. Unmatched junction bases numbered 12, after V lost 2 bases and J lost 0 bases. CDR3 in amino acids: CASSFFPSGVSSTDTQYF. The CDR3 DNA follows: TGTGCCAGCAGCTTCTTCCCTAGCGGAGTATCTAGCACAGATACGCAGTATTTT.

CDR3 region: CASSLDQGGQETQYF. CDR3 nucleotide sequence: TGTGCCAGCAGTTTGGACCAGGGGGGCCAAGAGACCCAGTACTTC. The J gene is TRBJ2-5, the V gene TRBV27; perhaps TRBD1 as D (7 bases). V was trimmed by 3 bases and J by 1 base, leaving 12 bases between them. Germline-derived CDR1 and CDR2 are MNHEY and SMNVEV (reference sequence). The CDR3 is 15 residues long.

The J gene is TRBJ2-5, the V gene TRBV4-2; D may be TRBD2 (6 bases). TRBJ2-7 explains the end of the DNA better; the J call may be wrong. The CDR3 covers 12 residues. From germline, CDR1 is LGHNA and CDR2 YNFKEQ. The CDR3 spells CASSQGGVEQYF. DNA of the CDR3: TGTGCCAGCAGCCAAGGCGGGGTCGAGCAGTACTTC.

The CDR3 protein is CASSQPPGGFQETQYF. CDR3 DNA sequence: TGCGCCAGCAGCCAACCCCCGGGCGGGTTCCAAGAGACCCAGTACTTC. This chain links TRBV4-1 with TRBJ2-5, with D possibly being TRBD2 (5 bases). V was trimmed by 2 bases and J by 1 base, leaving 14 bases between them. Germline loops: CDR1 MGHRA, CDR2 YSYEKL. The CDR3 has 16 amino acids.